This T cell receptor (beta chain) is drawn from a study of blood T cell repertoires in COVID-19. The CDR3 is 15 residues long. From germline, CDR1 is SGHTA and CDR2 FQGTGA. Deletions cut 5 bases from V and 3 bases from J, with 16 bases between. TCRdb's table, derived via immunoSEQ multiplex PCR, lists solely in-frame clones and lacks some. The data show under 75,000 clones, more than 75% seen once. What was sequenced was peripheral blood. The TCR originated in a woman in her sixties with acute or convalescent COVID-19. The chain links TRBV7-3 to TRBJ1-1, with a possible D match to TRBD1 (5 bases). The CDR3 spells CASSPAGGLYTEAFF. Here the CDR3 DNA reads TGTGCCAGCAGCCCGGCCGGGGGTTTGTACACTGAAGCTTTCTTT. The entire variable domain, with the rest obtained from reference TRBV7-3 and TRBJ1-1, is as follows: GAGVSQTPSNKVTEKGKYVELRCDPISGHTALYWYRQSLGQGPEFLIYFQGTGAADDSGLPNDRFFAVRPEGSVSTLKIQRTERGDSAVYLCASSPAGGLYTEAFFGQGTRLTVV.